The 30 T cell receptor beta chains below come from one sample, sequenced in a study of T cell responses to AZD1222 COVID-19 vaccine. Produced via immunoSEQ multiplex PCR; TCRdb's table is partial and in-frame only. Of 150,000 to 200,000 clones listed, almost 95% are singletons. This sample comprised peripheral blood, obtained on day 0 of AZD1222 vaccination. The receptors shown here come from an adult in good health.

This chain uses TRBV10-2 with TRBJ1-3; D is uncertain. CDR3 length equals 17 residues. CDR1 and CDR2 (germline): WSHSY, SAAADI. V lost 2 bases and J lost 2, with 16 bases in between. CDR3 bases: TGCGCCAGCAGTGAGAGGAGGACCCCGGAGCCTGGAAACACCATATATTTT. This encodes CASSERRTPEPGNTIYF.

This clone showed up just once. The genes are TRBV30 and TRBJ1-6; no firm D call. CDR3 length: 14 residues. Germline loops: CDR1 GTSNPN, CDR2 SVGIG (reference sequence). V gave up 5 bases and J gave up 9 bases, with 17 bases separating them. The chain's CDR3 is CAWERRVVGSPLHF. The CDR3 DNA reads as TGTGCCTGGGAAAGGAGGGTTGTAGGTTCACCCCTCCACTTT. The full variable domain, its missing parts supplied by reference TRBV30 and TRBJ1-6, is SQTIHQWPATLVQPVGSPLSLECTVEGTSNPNLYWYRQAAGRGLQLLFYSVGIGQISSEVPQNLSASRPQDRQFILSSKKLLLSDSGFYLCAWERRVVGSPLHFGNGTRLTVT.

The rearrangement links TRBV28 to TRBJ2-3, with 8 bases matching TRBD2. The germline CDR1 and CDR2 sequences are MDHEN and SYDVKM. This CDR3 comprises 16 residues. V was clipped by 2 bases and J by 1 base; unmatched bases: 5. The CDR3 nucleotides are TGTGCCAGCAGTTTAGTCGGGAGGGCGGGCACAGATACGCAGTATTTT. It is translated as CASSLVGRAGTDTQYF.

V and J are TRBV14 and TRBJ2-7; D could derive from TRBD1 or TRBD2 (5 bases each). Germline V gene lookup returns CDR1 SGHDN and CDR2 FVKESK. The CDR3 contains 13 residues. Deletions cut 5 bases from V and 2 bases from J, with 10 bases between. CDR3 in amino acids: CASSLLGAYEQYF. CDR3 in DNA: TGTGCCAGCAGCTTACTAGGGGCCTACGAGCAGTACTTC.

V and J are TRBV27 and TRBJ2-1; 7 nucleotides align to TRBD2. The germline V gene has CDR1 MNHEY and CDR2 SMNVEV (reference sequence). CDR3 size: 12 residues. The V gene end was trimmed by 4 bases and the J gene end by 10 bases; junction bases not matched to a gene: 4. The CDR3 region has the DNA TGTGCCAGCAGTTCCCCCGGGGGGGAGCAGTTCTTC. The encoded protein is CASSSPGGEQFF.

The rearrangement joins TRBV5-4 to TRBJ2-7; the match to TRBD2 covers 11 bases. V lost 4 bases to trimming and J lost 0 bases; unmatched junction nucleotides: 3. The CDR3 is 15 amino acids. Germline V CDR1 and CDR2: SGHNT, YYREEE (reference sequence). CDR3 in amino acids: CASSPTSGSSYEQYF. The DNA of the CDR3 is TGTGCCAGCAGCCCAACTAGCGGGAGCTCCTACGAGCAGTACTTC.

V is TRBV6-6 and J is TRBJ2-5; TRBD2 matches at 9 bases. CDR3 length: 16 amino acids. After removal of 2 bases from V and 7 bases from J, the junction contained 11 bases not matched to a gene. Germline V gene data show CDR1 as MNHNY and CDR2 as SVGAGI (reference sequence). In DNA form, the CDR3 reads TGTGCCAGCAGTTACCGCCCCGGGACTAGCAGTTTGACCCAGTACTTC. Translating it yields CASSYRPGTSSLTQYF.

This chain connects TRBV9 to TRBJ1-5; tentatively, D is TRBD1 (5 bases). CDR1 is SGDLS, CDR2 YYNGEE, per germline. The V end was cut by 0 bases, the J end by 5 bases, with 12 bases between. This CDR3 contains 15 residues. The CDR3 DNA reads TGTGCCAGCAGCGTAGATTGGGACGCGGATCAGCCCCAGCATTTT. Protein: CASSVDWDADQPQHF. The full variable domain, its missing parts supplied by reference TRBV9 and TRBJ1-5, is DSGVTQTPKHLITATGQRVTLRCSPRSGDLSVYWYQQSLDQGLQFLIQYYNGEERAKGNILERFSAQQFPDLHSELNLSSLELGDSALYFCASSVDWDADQPQHFGDGTRLSIL.

The chain joins TRBV5-1 to TRBJ1-1, with a possible D match to TRBD1 (5 bases). The CDR3 contains 14 residues. Germline V gene sequence: CDR1 SGHRS, CDR2 YFSETQ. V was cut by 5 bases and J by 4 bases, with 15 bases left in between. The CDR3 loop reads CASRPREGLTEAFF. Written as DNA, the CDR3 is TGCGCCAGCAGACCCAGGGAGGGGCTCACTGAAGCTTTCTTT.

The genes are TRBV7-9 and TRBJ1-1, with a possible D match to TRBD1 (5 bases). Germline V gene lookup returns CDR1 SEHNR and CDR2 FQNEAQ (reference sequence). V shed 8 bases and J shed 1 base, with 11 bases lying between them. This CDR3 region has 13 residues. The CDR3 coding sequence is TGTGCCAGCCGGGACGTTTCGAACACTGAAGCTTTCTTT. Protein: CASRDVSNTEAFF.

The V call is TRBV6-5, the J call TRBJ1-2; D unclear. Trimming removed 0 bases at V and 7 bases at J, with 9 bases between. Germline loops: CDR1 MNHEY, CDR2 SVGAGI. CDR3 length: 13 residues. As DNA, the CDR3 is TGTGCCAGCAGTTACTCCCTACTCGGTGGCTACACCTTC. Its translation is CASSYSLLGGYTF.

This CDR3 is CASPGGTSGKVEQFF. As DNA, the CDR3 is TGCGCCAGCCCGGGAGGGACTAGCGGGAAAGTTGAGCAGTTCTTC. The rearrangement joins TRBV23-1 to TRBJ2-1; TRBD2 matches 13 bases. TRBV23-1 is an ORF for which the function is uncertain. V gave up 8 bases and J gave up 9 bases; unmatched junction bases: 10. This CDR3 has 15 residues.

The genes are TRBV11-3 and TRBJ2-2, with a tentative D call TRBD2 (6 bases). This CDR3 contains 15 residues. Germline CDR1 SGHNT, CDR2 YENEEA. Trimming took off 5 bases at V and 5 bases at J, with 15 bases between the two ends. The CDR3 DNA follows: TGTGCCAGCAGCCGAGGACGGGAGAGAACCGGGGAGCTGTTTTTT. It codes for CASSRGRERTGELFF.

This clone showed up just once. The chain carries TRBV11-3 and TRBJ2-1; 7 bases line up with TRBD1. With 3 bases clipped from V and 9 bases from J, the junction kept 5 bases outside the gene matches. The germline gives CDR1 SGHNT, CDR2 YENEEA. There are 13 residues in the CDR3. CDR3 DNA: TGTGCCAGCAGCTTTCCAGGGGGTACTGAGCAGTTCTTC. Amino acids: CASSFPGGTEQFF.

The sample holds one count of this clone. The J gene is TRBJ2-2, the V gene TRBV24-1; 7 bases are a match to TRBD1. Germline lookup yields CDR1 KGHDR and CDR2 SFDVKD. V gave up 4 bases and J gave up 3 bases; unmatched junction bases: 16. There are 19 residues in the CDR3. The CDR3 bases are TGTGCCACCAGTGAAGACCCAGGGGGTTGGGGTGTAGACACCGGGGAGCTGTTTTTT. It encodes CATSEDPGGWGVDTGELFF.

For the CDR3, the DNA is TGTGCCAGCAGTAAGGGAAATATACTACCCAACACTGAAGCTTTCTTT. Protein product: CASSKGNILPNTEAFF. The chain joins TRBV27 to TRBJ1-1; the D is unclear. Trimming pared 5 bases from V and 2 bases from J, leaving 18 bases between. The length of the CDR3 is 16 residues. CDR1 is MNHEY and CDR2 is SMNVEV in the germline V gene (reference sequence).

The V gene is TRBV7-2, the J gene TRBJ2-5, with TRBD2 identical over 7 bases. The CDR3 runs to 14 residues. The J segment lost 5 bases and the V segment lost 5 bases, leaving 8 bases of the junction unmatched. Germline assignment: CDR1 SGHTA and CDR2 FQGNSA. CDR3 residues: CASSRGDYRETQYF. CDR3 DNA sequence: TGTGCCAGCAGCCGTGGGGACTACCGCGAGACCCAGTACTTC.

The chain couples TRBV2 to TRBJ1-5; D ambiguous. CDR1 and CDR2 (germline): SNHLY, FYNNEI. Trimming removed 7 bases from V and 7 bases from J, with 14 bases in between. CDR3 length: 13 amino acids. The CDR3 protein is CASTIGPNQPQHF. The CDR3, as DNA: TGTGCCAGCACCATAGGTCCTAACCAGCCCCAGCATTTT.

This rearrangement joins TRBV2 to TRBJ2-7, with 7 bases identical to TRBD1. The CDR3 runs to 15 residues. The V segment lost 6 bases and the J segment 6 bases; nucleotides outside the gene matches: 14. Germline V gene sequence: CDR1 SNHLY, CDR2 FYNNEI. This CDR3 is CASSPDRASGGEQYF. CDR3 in DNA: TGTGCCAGCAGCCCAGACAGGGCGTCGGGCGGCGAGCAGTACTTC.

This chain connects TRBV7-9 to TRBJ1-1; weak D call: TRBD1 (6 bases). Between the trimmed V and J ends, which lost 8 bases and 11 bases, there was a span of 18 bases. The CDR3 loop spans 12 amino acids. Germline CDR1 and CDR2: SEHNR and FQNEAQ (reference sequence). CDR3 region: CASRSTGLGAFF. The CDR3 DNA follows: TGTGCCAGCCGTTCGACAGGATTGGGGGCTTTCTTT.

The chain links TRBV7-6 to TRBJ1-6; 10 bases agree with TRBD1. The CDR3 loop spans 15 amino acids. Trimming removed 5 bases from V and 5 bases from J; junction bases left unmatched: 3. Germline values: CDR1 SGHVS, CDR2 FNYEAQ. CDR3 DNA sequence: TGTGCCAGCAGCGGAGGACAGGGGGATAATTCACCCCTCCACTTT. Protein: CASSGGQGDNSPLHF.

This chain connects TRBV28 to TRBJ1-3, with D hard to call. V lost 11 bases and J 0 bases, leaving 11 bases between the germline ends. Germline V gene data show CDR1 as MDHEN and CDR2 as SYDVKM. The CDR3 is made up of 13 amino acids. CDR3 sequence reads: CAAQRSSGNTIYF. The CDR3 DNA is TGTGCCGCCCAGCGGAGCTCTGGAAACACCATATATTTT.

The chain joins TRBV9 to TRBJ2-1; TRBD2 matches 7 bases. The germline V gene encodes CDR1 SGDLS and CDR2 YYNGEE. This CDR3 has 16 residues. V lost 3 bases to trimming and J lost 3 bases; unmatched junction nucleotides: 9. The CDR3, as DNA: TGTGCCAGCAGCGCCCCTGCGGGAGCGGGCTACAATGAGCAGTTCTTC. Translation gives CASSAPAGAGYNEQFF.

The CDR3 region is CASSGSANTGELFF. In nucleotides, the CDR3 is TGCGCCAGCAGTGGAAGCGCAAACACCGGGGAGCTGTTTTTT. This sequence joins TRBV5-1 and TRBJ2-2, with no clear D. This CDR3 has 14 amino acids. Between the trimmed V and J ends, which lost 5 bases and 2 bases, there was a span of 10 bases. Germline V gene lookup returns CDR1 SGHRS and CDR2 YFSETQ.

The chain links TRBV5-5 to TRBJ2-1; D unresolved. The germline V gene encodes CDR1 SGHKS and CDR2 YYEKEE (reference sequence). CDR3 length: 13 residues. V was pared by 4 bases and J by 10 bases, with 15 bases between. This CDR3 is CASSPPSHSEQFF. CDR3 bases: TGTGCCAGCAGCCCACCCTCCCACTCCGAGCAGTTCTTC.

This sequence joins TRBV5-1 and TRBJ2-2; D is possibly TRBD2 (6 bases). Per germline, CDR1 SGHRS and CDR2 YFSETQ. The V gene lost 4 bases and the J gene lost 3 bases, with 10 bases spanning the gap. The CDR3 contains 14 residues. CDR3 residues: CASSAGTYTGELFF. CDR3 in DNA: TGCGCCAGCAGCGCGGGGACCTACACCGGGGAGCTGTTTTTT.

The chain has TRBV20-1 and TRBJ2-7; D is perhaps TRBD2 (6 bases). CDR1 and CDR2 (germline): DFQATT, SNEGSKA (reference sequence). V lost 3 bases and J lost 2, with 14 bases in between. The CDR3 loop spans 14 amino acids. CDR3 sequence (DNA): TGCAGTGCTAGTTCCCGCGGGGCAGCCTACGAGCAGTACTTC. Amino acid sequence: CSASSRGAAYEQYF.

This chain joins TRBV7-8 and TRBJ1-5; 8 bases are shared with TRBD1. Germline trimming cut 5 bases from V and 0 bases from J; bases unmatched to any gene: 3. The germline gives CDR1 SGHVS, CDR2 FQNEAQ. The CDR3 contains 15 residues. The CDR3 DNA reads TGTGCCAGCAGCGGGACAGGTCATAGCAATCAGCCCCAGCATTTT. The encoded protein is CASSGTGHSNQPQHF.

The J gene is TRBJ2-5, the V gene TRBV7-3; 7 bases line up with TRBD1. CDR1 is SGHTA and CDR2 is FQGTGA in the germline V gene. The length of the CDR3 is 15 residues. The V and J ends lost 2 bases and 1 base, in that order; junction bases with no gene match: 4. The CDR3 loop is CASSLGDRAQETQYF. Written as DNA, the CDR3 is TGTGCCAGCAGCTTAGGTGACAGGGCCCAAGAGACCCAGTACTTC.

This CDR3 reads CASSRAGATNEKLFF. CDR3 bases: TGTGCCAGCAGTAGGGCAGGGGCAACTAATGAAAAACTGTTTTTT. The J gene is TRBJ1-4, the V gene TRBV27; possibly TRBD1 for D (6 bases). Germline V gene sequence: CDR1 MNHEY, CDR2 SMNVEV (reference sequence). This CDR3 has 15 amino acids. V lost 5 bases and J lost 0, with 10 bases in between.